This entry lists 10 T cell receptor beta chains sequenced from one sample in a study of blood T cell repertoires in COVID-19 (dated by TCRdb to 2018 to 2020). Receptor amplification or capture employed the immunoSEQ multiplex PCR assay. The table comes from immuneACCESS by way of TCRdb, which keeps in-frame sequences with V and J called. Part of the clones is missing from these tables; in studies checked, under half for an unresolved V gene and the rest for unknown reasons. For this sample the table gives 250,000 or so clones, of which roughly 82% were detected only once. The ten most abundant clones make up over 9% of the sample. Material for sequencing was peripheral blood. Receptor source: a man older than 75 with acute or convalescent COVID-19.

This clone was observed a few times. This sequence joins TRBV4-3 and TRBJ1-3; 7 bases are a match to TRBD1. V lost 1 base to trimming and J lost 2 bases; unmatched junction nucleotides: 5. Germline V gene lookup returns CDR1 LGHNA and CDR2 YSLEER. The CDR3 is 16 amino acids. The CDR3 region is CASSQAQGGAGNTIYF. The CDR3 region has the DNA TGCGCCAGCAGCCAAGCTCAGGGGGGCGCTGGAAACACCATATATTTT.

The rearrangement links TRBV29-1 to TRBJ1-3, with D hard to call. CDR1 is SQVTM and CDR2 is ANQGSEA in the germline V gene. The V end lost 4 bases, the J end lost 4 bases, and 8 bases lay between the germline ends. The CDR3 is 12 residues long. This CDR3 reads CSVAQTGNTIYF. CDR3 DNA sequence: TGCAGCGTTGCACAGACAGGAAACACCATATATTTT.

This chain joins TRBV6-5 and TRBJ1-1; TRBD1 aligns across 8 bases. CDR1 is MNHEY, CDR2 SVGAGI, per germline. With 4 bases clipped from V and 5 bases from J, the junction kept 6 bases outside the gene matches. The CDR3 is 14 residues long. The CDR3, as DNA: TGTGCCAGCAGTTGGGCAGGGGGCGATACTGAAGCTTTCTTT. Protein sequence: CASSWAGGDTEAFF.

This clone was seen a single time. The chain combines TRBV18 with TRBJ1-1; tentative D call: TRBD1 (6 bases). V was shortened by 1 base and J by 1 base, with 10 bases between the two germline ends. CDR1 and CDR2 (germline): KGHSH, LQKENI. This CDR3 has 15 residues. This CDR3 is CASSPLRQANTEAFF. The DNA for the CDR3 is TGTGCCAGCTCACCACTTCGACAGGCGAACACTGAAGCTTTCTTT.

The chain combines TRBV29-1 with TRBJ2-3, with TRBD1 matching 9 bases. Germline CDR1 SQVTM, CDR2 ANQGSEA. CDR3 length equals 16 residues. V gave up 0 bases and J gave up 7 bases; unmatched junction bases: 11. CDR3: CSVEDATTGGIHTQYF. DNA for the CDR3: TGCAGCGTTGAAGATGCCACAACAGGGGGCATCCATACGCAGTATTTT.

The V and J genes are TRBV6-4 and TRBJ1-2; 8 nucleotides line up with TRBD1. Germline V gene data show CDR1 as MRHNA and CDR2 as SNTAGT. CDR3 length equals 15 residues. Trimming took 3 bases from V and 4 from J; bases not matched to a gene: 7. The CDR3 nucleotides read TGTGCCAGCAGTGAAGGGACAGGCGGACCCTATGGCTACACCTTC. Translation: CASSEGTGGPYGYTF.

The chain recombines TRBV14 with TRBJ2-7; D is possibly TRBD2 (5 bases). Trimming removed 2 bases at V and 6 bases at J, with 26 bases between. Per the germline V gene, CDR1 is SGHDN and CDR2 is FVKESK. This CDR3 comprises 18 residues. The CDR3 nucleotides are TGTGCCAGCAGCCAACATTCGACGGGAAGAGTTACCCTTGGCGAGCAGTACTTC. Protein sequence: CASSQHSTGRVTLGEQYF.

J is TRBJ2-1 and V is TRBV5-1, with TRBD2 as a possible D gene (5 bases). The CDR3 length is 13 residues. V was shortened by 4 bases and J by 10 bases, with 15 bases between the two germline ends. Germline assignment: CDR1 SGHRS and CDR2 YFSETQ. The CDR3 sequence: CASSGPPTNEQFF. Written as DNA, the CDR3 is TGCGCCAGCAGCGGCCCTCCGACTAACGAGCAGTTCTTC.

The V call is TRBV3-1 (or the pseudogene TRBV3-2), the J call TRBJ1-6, with TRBD1 matching over 9 bases. Unmatched junction bases numbered 7, after V lost 1 base and J lost 9 bases. The CDR3 has 16 amino acids. Germline CDR1 reads LGHDT; CDR2 reads YNNKEL (reference sequence). The CDR3 here is CASSQAGTGNVSPLHF. The CDR3 DNA follows: TGTGCCAGCAGCCAAGCCGGGACAGGGAACGTTTCACCCCTCCACTTT.

V and J are TRBV28 and TRBJ2-7; 8 nucleotides match TRBD2. CDR3 size: 14 residues. J gave up 7 bases and V 3 bases, and 8 bases lay outside the gene matches. Germline CDR1 reads MDHEN; CDR2 reads SYDVKM. CDR3 in DNA: TGTGCCAGCAGTTTGGCGGGGGGATGGGAGGAGCAGTACTTC. Encoded protein: CASSLAGGWEEQYF.